These 21 T cell receptor beta chains were all obtained from the same sample, sequenced in a study of CXCR3-negative and CXCR3-positive naive CD8 T cells. Preparation of TRB cDNA libraries relied on 5' RACE carrying UMI labels. TCRdb processed the 5' RACE reads again and assigns one entry to each CDR3 protein, with no DNA. Here the sample table reports roughly 8,300 distinct CDR3 sequences. The sample comprised naive CXCR3- CD8+ T cells from blood. Regarding subset: CD45RO-CCR7+CD27+CD95- naive CD8+ T cells lacking CXCR3 (TNR3-). Receptors were obtained from a human donor in good health. Some clones in this sample may be carry-over from other donors' samples.

Frequency places this clonotype as medium-sized. V is TRBV29-1 and J is TRBJ2-5; TCRdb's D call of TRBD1 is untestable without DNA. The CDR3 consists of 15 residues. Per the germline V gene, CDR1 is SQVTM and CDR2 is ANQGSEA. This chain's CDR3 is CSVEPRDREQETQYF.

This clonotype shows up as medium-sized by frequency. J is TRBJ2-3 and V is TRBV7-2. This CDR3 is 14 amino acids long. Germline V gene lookup returns CDR1 SGHTA and CDR2 FQGNSA. The CDR3 spells CASSFLSYTDTQYF.

By frequency, this clonotype registers medium-sized. The chain combines TRBV7-2 with TRBJ2-7; the TCRdb D gene call, TRBD2, has no DNA to confirm it. Germline V gene lookup returns CDR1 SGHTA and CDR2 FQGNSA. The CDR3 is made up of 17 amino acids. CDR3 sequence reads: CASSLAGSGRNSYEQYF.

The chain employs TRBV7-9 and TRBJ1-3. Looked up from germline, CDR1 is SEHNR and CDR2 is FQNEAQ (reference sequence). This CDR3 comprises 14 residues. The CDR3 loop reads CASSRTNSGNTIYF.

V is TRBV3-1 and J is TRBJ2-1. There are 14 residues in the CDR3. From germline, CDR1 is LGHDT and CDR2 YNNKEL (reference sequence). Here the CDR3 reads CASSQPDSYNEQFF.

V gene TRBV5-1 combines with J gene TRBJ2-7; absent DNA, TCRdb's TRBD1 call cannot be checked. This CDR3 has 13 residues. Germline lookup yields CDR1 SGHRS and CDR2 YFSETQ. The CDR3 spells CASSTDTAYEQYF.

The V call is TRBV10-1, the J call TRBJ2-2; with no DNA, the TCRdb D assignment of TRBD2 cannot be verified. The CDR3 consists of 16 residues. Germline CDR1 WNHNN, CDR2 SYGVQD (reference sequence). The CDR3 here is CASSKGLAGVPGELFF.

Judged by frequency, this clonotype is medium-sized. J is TRBJ2-1 and V is TRBV4-1; with no DNA, the TCRdb D assignment of TRBD1 cannot be verified. There are 14 residues in the CDR3. Looked up from germline, CDR1 is MGHRA and CDR2 is YSYEKL. This chain's CDR3 is CASSQEGRVDEQFF.

This chain connects TRBV6-2 or TRBV6-3 to TRBJ2-5. Germline values: CDR1 MNHEY, CDR2 SVGEGT. This CDR3 contains 15 residues. Here the CDR3 reads CASSYVRAYQETQYF.

V is TRBV5-1 and J is TRBJ1-6. This CDR3 is 13 amino acids long. Germline CDR1 and CDR2: SGHRS and YFSETQ. CDR3: CASSPDAGANLHF.

J is TRBJ2-7 and V is TRBV29-1; as DNA is missing, the TRBD2 call by TCRdb cannot be tested. Germline values: CDR1 SQVTM, CDR2 ANQGSEA. The CDR3 extends over 13 amino acids. The CDR3: CSVMDGPAGEQYF.

V gene TRBV12-3 or TRBV12-4 combines with J gene TRBJ2-1; TCRdb lists TRBD2, though no DNA is available to test this call. CDR3 size: 17 residues. The CDR3 here is CASSFRVSGISYNEQFF.

This sequence joins TRBV11-2 and TRBJ2-1; the D call from TCRdb, TRBD1, cannot be confirmed without DNA. This CDR3 is built from 16 residues. From germline, CDR1 is SGHAT and CDR2 FQNNGV. The chain's CDR3 is CASSPDSLNSYNEQFF.

This clonotype is medium-sized (0.01 to 0.1%) by frequency. V and J are TRBV11-2 and TRBJ2-1; lacking DNA, the TRBD2 call made by TCRdb goes unchecked. The V gene's germline CDR1 is SGHAT and CDR2 FQNNGV. The CDR3 sequence is 18 residues long. CDR3 in amino acids: CASSLGWLAGGTYNEQFF.

This chain links TRBV7-7 with TRBJ2-2; TCRdb lists TRBD2, though no DNA is available to test this call. The CDR3 is 17 amino acids. Germline V gives CDR1 SSHAT, CDR2 FNYEAQ (reference sequence). The CDR3: CASSPTIAGAGTGELFF.

According to its frequency, this clonotype is medium-sized. The chain uses TRBV27 and TRBJ2-2; TCRdb's assignment of TRBD1 cannot be checked, as there is no DNA. This CDR3 has 16 residues. Germline CDR1 is MNHEY and CDR2 is SMNVEV (reference sequence). CDR3 residues: CASSFSSGSGTGELFF.

This clonotype registers medium-sized by frequency. The rearrangement uses TRBV4-1 and TRBJ2-5; TCRdb indicates TRBD2, and absent DNA this call remains unverified. From germline, CDR1 is MGHRA and CDR2 YSYEKL. This CDR3 has 16 amino acids. The CDR3 loop is CASSQVLAGAGETQYF.

The chain uses TRBV23-1 and TRBJ2-7; TCRdb outputs TRBD1, but without DNA this stays unchecked. TRBV23-1 counts as an open reading frame of uncertain function. There are 17 residues in the CDR3. CDR3 sequence reads: CASSQPLGGGATYEQYF.

The J gene is TRBJ2-1, the V gene TRBV6-2 or TRBV6-3; the TRBD2 assignment by TCRdb is unverifiable without DNA. Germline V gives CDR1 MNHEY, CDR2 SVGEGT. The CDR3 extends over 12 amino acids. CDR3: CASSTLTSGEFF.

This clonotype is classed as medium-sized by frequency. The chain combines TRBV27 with TRBJ2-1; absent DNA, TCRdb's TRBD1 call cannot be checked. CDR3 length: 16 residues. Looked up from germline, CDR1 is MNHEY and CDR2 is SMNVEV (reference sequence). The CDR3 region is CASSLAPFDGRGKQFF.

This clonotype counts as medium-sized by frequency. The rearrangement uses TRBV20-1 and TRBJ1-5; TCRdb's D gene call, TRBD1, goes unchecked for lack of DNA. The germline CDR1 and CDR2 sequences are DFQATT and SNEGSKA (reference sequence). The CDR3 runs 12 residues. The CDR3 reads CSAVGDDQPQHF.